The T cell receptor (beta chain) under discussion was sequenced for a study of shared clonotypes between healthy human individuals. Broader study findings: When compared with the clonotypes that were shared by all four sorted-subset donors, the non-shared clonotypes turned out to have lower generation probabilities.

DNA at 150 to 250 ng, roughly 27,000 T cell genomes, went into sorted-subset replicate PCRs. Original analysis: ImmunoSEQ only sent back junction sequences with no quality scores, so filtering was done differently. Profiled with immunoSEQ multiplex PCR; TCRdb holds only in-frame clones, not every one. D and trimming come from the DNA, and the V and J calls and clone size come from that table. There are about 2.4 million clones in the sample; about 92% occur only once, and about 0.13% lies in the top ten. Details on this clone: Antigen specificity is unknown. This sample also contains other DNA sequences that code for the same CDR3.

Trimming removed 0 bases from V and 2 bases from J, with 6 bases in between. Germline V gene lookup returns CDR1 SGHRS and CDR2 YFSETQ. The CDR3 is made up of 13 amino acids. The specimen sequenced was naive CD4+ T cells sorted from blood. Described subset: CD45RA+ positively selected. The receptor's source is a man aged 18-30 years in good health. The chain recombines TRBV5-1 with TRBJ2-7; D is unclear. The CDR3 region has the DNA TGCGCCAGCAGCTTGGTGGGCACCTACGAGCAGTACTTC. Its protein is CASSLVGTYEQYF.